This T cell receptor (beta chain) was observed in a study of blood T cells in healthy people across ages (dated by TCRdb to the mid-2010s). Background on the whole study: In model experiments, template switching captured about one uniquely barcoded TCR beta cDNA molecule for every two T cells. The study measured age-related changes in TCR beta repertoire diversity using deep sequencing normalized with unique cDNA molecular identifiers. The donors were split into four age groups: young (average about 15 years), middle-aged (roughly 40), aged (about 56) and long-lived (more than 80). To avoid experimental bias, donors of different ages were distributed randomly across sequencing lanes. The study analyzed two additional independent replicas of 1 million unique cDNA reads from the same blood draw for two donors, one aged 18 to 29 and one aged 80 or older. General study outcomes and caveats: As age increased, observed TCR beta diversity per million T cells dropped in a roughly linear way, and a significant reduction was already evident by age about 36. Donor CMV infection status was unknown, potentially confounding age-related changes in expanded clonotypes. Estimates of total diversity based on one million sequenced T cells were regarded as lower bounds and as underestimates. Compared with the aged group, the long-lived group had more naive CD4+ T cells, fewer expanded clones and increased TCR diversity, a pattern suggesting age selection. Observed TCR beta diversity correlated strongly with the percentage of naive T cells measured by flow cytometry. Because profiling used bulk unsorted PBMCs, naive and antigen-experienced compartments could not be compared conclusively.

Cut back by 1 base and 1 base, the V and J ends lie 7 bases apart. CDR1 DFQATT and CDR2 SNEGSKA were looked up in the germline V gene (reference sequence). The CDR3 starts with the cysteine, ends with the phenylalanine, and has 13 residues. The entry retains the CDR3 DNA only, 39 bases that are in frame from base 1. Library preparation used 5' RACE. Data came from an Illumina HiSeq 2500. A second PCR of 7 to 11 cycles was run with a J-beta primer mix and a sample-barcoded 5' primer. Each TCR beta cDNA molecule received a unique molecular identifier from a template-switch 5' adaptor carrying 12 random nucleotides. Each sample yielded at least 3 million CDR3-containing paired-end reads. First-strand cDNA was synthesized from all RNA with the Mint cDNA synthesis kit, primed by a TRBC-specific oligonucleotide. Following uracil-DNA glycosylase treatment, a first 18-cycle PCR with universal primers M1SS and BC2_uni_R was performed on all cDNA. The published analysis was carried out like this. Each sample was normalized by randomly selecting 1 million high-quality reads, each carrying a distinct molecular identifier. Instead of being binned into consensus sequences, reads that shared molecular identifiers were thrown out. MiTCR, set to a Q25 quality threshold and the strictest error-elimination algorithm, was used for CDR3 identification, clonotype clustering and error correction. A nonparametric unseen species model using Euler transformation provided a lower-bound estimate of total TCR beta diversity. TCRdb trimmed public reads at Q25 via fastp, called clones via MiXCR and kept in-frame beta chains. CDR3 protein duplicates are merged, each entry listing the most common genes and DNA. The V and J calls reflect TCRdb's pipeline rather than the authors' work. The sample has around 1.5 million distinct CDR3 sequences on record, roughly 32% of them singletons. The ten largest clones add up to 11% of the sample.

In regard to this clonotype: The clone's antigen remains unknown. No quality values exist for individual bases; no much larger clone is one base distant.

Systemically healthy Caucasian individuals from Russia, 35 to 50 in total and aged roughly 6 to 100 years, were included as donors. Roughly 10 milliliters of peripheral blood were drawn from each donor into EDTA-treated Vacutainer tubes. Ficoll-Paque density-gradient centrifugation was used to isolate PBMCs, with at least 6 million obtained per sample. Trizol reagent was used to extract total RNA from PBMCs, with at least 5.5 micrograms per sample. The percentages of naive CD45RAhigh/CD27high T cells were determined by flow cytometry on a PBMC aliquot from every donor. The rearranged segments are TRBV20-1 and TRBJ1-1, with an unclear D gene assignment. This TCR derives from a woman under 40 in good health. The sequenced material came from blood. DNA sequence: TGCAGTGCTAGAGCCGGGCAGAACACTGAAGCTTTCTTT. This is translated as CSARAGQNTEAFF.